This T cell receptor (beta chain) was sequenced in a study of CD8 T cells in ankylosing spondylitis. The CDR3 spans 17 residues. V dropped 6 bases and J dropped 8 bases, with 26 bases sitting between them. Each TCR beta library was made by quantitative 5'-RACE that incorporated molecular barcodes. TCRdb analysed the 5' RACE reads with MiXCR anew, one entry per CDR3 protein. The top ten clones hold roughly 8.3% of a sample with a few hundred thousand distinct CDR3 sequences, about 20% of them seen once. Study-wide findings and caveats: Past research had described some motif variants in reactive arthritis synovial fluid and blood. Blood from ankylosing spondylitis patients appeared to carry a characteristic roughly 8-variant TCR beta motif. Disease-linked clones were reportedly significantly enriched in matched ankylosing spondylitis synovial fluid.

This clonotype was recorded once. Its matching antigen is unknown. V and J are TRBV12-3 or TRBV12-4 and TRBJ2-1; D gene uncertain. What was sequenced was blood, either unsorted or a sorted T cell fraction (not recorded which). This receptor was obtained from a male donor with ankylosing spondylitis or in good health (not recorded which). The CDR3 nucleotides are TGTGCCAGCAGCCCCATAGCACTCCCAACGTCCCGCGATGAGCAGTTCTTC. It yields the protein CASSPIALPTSRDEQFF.